The sequence of this TCR beta chain was determined in a study of blood T cell repertoires in COVID-19. Trimming took 5 bases from V and 7 from J; bases not matched to a gene: 9. CDR3 length: 17 residues. Germline V lookup: CDR1 SGHVS, CDR2 FNYEAQ. Sequencing was performed with immunoSEQ multiplex PCR; in TCRdb, only in-frame clones are kept and a portion is missing. The data hold 200,000 to 250,000 clones, with more than 75% observed a single time. Sequences were obtained from peripheral blood. The TCR sequence derives from a woman between 65 and 79 years old with COVID-19, enrolled during active disease. The chain combines TRBV7-6 with TRBJ2-3, with 16 bases lining up with TRBD2. The CDR3 DNA follows: TGTGCCAGCAGCCCCTCGGGACTAGCGGGAGGGCCTAATACGCAGTATTTT. Translated: CASSPSGLAGGPNTQYF.